The clone carrying this T cell receptor (beta chain) occurred once. Its antigen is currently unknown. The V end lost 4 bases, the J end lost 7 bases, and 8 bases lay between the germline ends. The CDR3 contains 12 residues. CDR1 is MNHEY, CDR2 SMNVEV, per germline (reference sequence). TCRdb reprocessed the reads with MiXCR, giving one entry per CDR3 protein. The sample contains about 570,000 distinct CDR3 sequences, about 40% of which appear only once. This entry comes from a study of T cell repertoires in cytomegalovirus infection. Across the whole study: From public TCR beta signatures came an indication of both CMV infection and matching HLA type.

Whole-study results and caveats: Summed frequency of public TCR beta families distinguished CMV carriers with the relevant HLA. The ex vivo response showed dominance by HLA-C-restricted CMV-specific TCR beta clonotypes.

The chain is built from TRBV27 and TRBJ1-5; D gene uncertain. This receptor was taken from a human donor in good health (CMV status not recorded). Some clones in this sample may be carry-over from other donors' samples. This specimen was cultured PBMCs, taken from culture after CMV antigen stimulation. CDR3 nucleotide sequence: TGTGCCAGCAGTTCCACCGACCAGCCCCAGCATTTT. Its translation: CASSSTDQPQHF.